This is a list of T cell receptor beta chains from one sample in a study of T cell repertoires in cytomegalovirus infection. TCRdb re-called the reads through MiXCR, storing one row per CDR3 protein. The data hold some 400,000 distinct CDR3 sequences, with approximately 31% observed a single time. The source material was PBMCs. These receptors originate from a human donor in good health (CMV status not recorded). Some clones in this sample may be carry-over from other donors' samples. CDR3s include the opening cysteine and the closing phenylalanine or tryptophan. D genes are given only for firm matches. Expanded clones are given a class, and other clones once, few, many or no size at all.

d_call: TRBD2; j_call: TRBJ2-5; clone_size: few; v_call: TRBV5-4; cdr3_nt: TGTGCCAGCAGCTTTACGAGCGGGGGCCCGGGGGAGACCCAGTACTTC; cdr3_aa: CASSFTSGGPGETQYF
d_call: TRBD1; j_call: TRBJ2-7; clone_size: many; v_call: TRBV7-2; cdr3_nt: TGTGCCAGCAGCACTAGCGCCGGGACAGGGTTATACGAGCAGTACTTC; cdr3_aa: CASSTSAGTGLYEQYF
d_call: -; j_call: TRBJ2-5; clone_size: few; v_call: TRBV7-8; cdr3_nt: TGTGCCAGCAGCCCCAGGGACGACCACCCAGAGACCCAGTACTTC; cdr3_aa: CASSPRDDHPETQYF
d_call: -; j_call: TRBJ2-7; clone_size: -; v_call: TRBV6-1; cdr3_nt: TGTGCCAGCAGCTCTGGGACCAGGTCCGAGCAGTACTTC; cdr3_aa: CASSSGTRSEQYF
d_call: -; j_call: TRBJ1-6; clone_size: many; v_call: TRBV7-8; cdr3_nt: TGTGCCAGCAGCTTATACGGCAGGAGCTCCTATAATTCACCCCTCCACTTT; cdr3_aa: CASSLYGRSSYNSPLHF
d_call: -; j_call: TRBJ1-1; clone_size: many; v_call: TRBV19; cdr3_nt: TGTGCCAGTATACAAGAAGGGCTTAACACTGAAGCTTTCTTT; cdr3_aa: CASIQEGLNTEAFF
d_call: -; j_call: TRBJ2-7; clone_size: -; v_call: TRBV7-9; cdr3_nt: TGTGCCAGCAGCTTAGTCCGGGACACGAAATCCTACGAGCAGTACTTC; cdr3_aa: CASSLVRDTKSYEQYF
d_call: -; j_call: TRBJ1-6; clone_size: -; v_call: TRBV2; cdr3_nt: TGTGCCAGCAGTCTACAGGGAGATAATTCACCCCTCCACTTT; cdr3_aa: CASSLQGDNSPLHF
d_call: -; j_call: TRBJ1-1; clone_size: few; v_call: TRBV29-1; cdr3_nt: TGCAGAGTTAGAGTGGACACTGAAGCTTTCTTT; cdr3_aa: CRVRVDTEAFF
d_call: TRBD1; j_call: TRBJ2-5; clone_size: -; v_call: TRBV27; cdr3_nt: TGTGCCAGCAGTGACCGGGACAGGGGGCTTGGAGAGACCCAGTACTTC; cdr3_aa: CASSDRDRGLGETQYF
d_call: -; j_call: TRBJ1-2; clone_size: few; v_call: TRBV7-9; cdr3_nt: TGTGCCAGCAGCTTATTCGGGGGACACTATGGCTACACCTTC; cdr3_aa: CASSLFGGHYGYTF
d_call: -; j_call: TRBJ2-1; clone_size: -; v_call: TRBV20-1; cdr3_nt: TGCAGTGCTAGTAGGGGCAGGGGAAATGAGCAGTTCTTC; cdr3_aa: CSASRGRGNEQFF
d_call: -; j_call: TRBJ2-5; clone_size: -; v_call: TRBV15; cdr3_nt: TGTGCCACCAGCAGTTCCTACAGGGATGTGAGAGAGACCCAGTACTTC; cdr3_aa: CATSSSYRDVRETQYF
d_call: TRBD1; j_call: TRBJ2-7; clone_size: -; v_call: TRBV6-2/TRBV6-3; cdr3_nt: TGTGCCAGCAGACCCTCTCGGGACAGGGGTAGCGACGAGCAGTACTTC; cdr3_aa: CASRPSRDRGSDEQYF
d_call: -; j_call: TRBJ2-1; clone_size: few; v_call: TRBV7-2; cdr3_nt: TGTGCCAGCAGCTTCTACTCCTACAATGAGCAGTTCTTC; cdr3_aa: CASSFYSYNEQFF
d_call: -; j_call: TRBJ2-1; clone_size: -; v_call: TRBV13; cdr3_nt: TGTGCCAGCAGCCCTGGAGCTCCTGAGCAGTTCTTC; cdr3_aa: CASSPGAPEQFF
d_call: TRBD1; j_call: TRBJ1-2; clone_size: few; v_call: TRBV2; cdr3_nt: TGTGCCAGCAGCGGAGGGATCCGGGACAGGGGATTGGAGGGCTACACCTTC; cdr3_aa: CASSGGIRDRGLEGYTF
d_call: TRBD1; j_call: TRBJ1-3; clone_size: few; v_call: TRBV7-9; cdr3_nt: TGTGCCAGCAGCTTAACAGGGGTCACTGGAAACACCATATATTTT; cdr3_aa: CASSLTGVTGNTIYF
d_call: TRBD1; j_call: TRBJ2-3; clone_size: few; v_call: TRBV2; cdr3_nt: TGTGCCAGCAGTGAAGTCGGACAGGGATCCACAGATACGCAGTATTTT; cdr3_aa: CASSEVGQGSTDTQYF
d_call: -; j_call: TRBJ1-1; clone_size: few; v_call: TRBV20-1; cdr3_nt: TGCAGTGCTAGCCCCGACAGGTACACTGAAGCTTTCTTT; cdr3_aa: CSASPDRYTEAFF
d_call: -; j_call: TRBJ1-4; clone_size: -; v_call: TRBV6-5; cdr3_nt: TGTGCCAGCAGATACCGCCCGGGGGTGGAAAAACTGTTTTTT; cdr3_aa: CASRYRPGVEKLFF
d_call: -; j_call: TRBJ1-1; clone_size: few; v_call: TRBV5-1; cdr3_nt: TGCGCCAGCAGCTTGGGACCGGGGGGTATGAACACTGAAGCTTTCTTT; cdr3_aa: CASSLGPGGMNTEAFF
d_call: -; j_call: TRBJ1-1; clone_size: many; v_call: TRBV7-8; cdr3_nt: TGTGCCAGCAGCTTAGAGGGCCAGGCTACGAACACTGAAGCTTTCTTT; cdr3_aa: CASSLEGQATNTEAFF
d_call: -; j_call: TRBJ1-6; clone_size: few; v_call: TRBV6-5; cdr3_nt: TGTGCCAGCAGTTATGGCAGGGAGGCTTCACCCCTCCACTTT; cdr3_aa: CASSYGREASPLHF